The 19 T cell receptor beta chains in this list originate from one sample, sequenced in a study of TIL therapy for anti-PD-1-resistant metastatic lung cancer. The time point: pre-treatment sample, taken before nivolumab and TIL therapy. Tumor tissue came from excised metastases, mostly pleural nodules or supraclavicular lymph nodes. This was the immunoSEQ v3 assay. Libraries were prepared by immunoSEQ multiplex PCR; TCRdb keeps only in-frame clonotypes and omits some of them. The table lists more than 10,000 clones, 50% to 65% of them singletons. Sequenced here: tumor tissue, sampled at baseline. The receptors were gathered from a person between 25 and 80 years old with non-small cell lung cancer.

The gene calls are TRBV15 and TRBJ1-6; D gene unclear. V shed 5 bases and J shed 7 bases, with 9 bases lying between them. The CDR3 has 13 amino acids. Germline assignment: CDR1 LNHNV and CDR2 YYDKDF (reference sequence). The CDR3 is CATSEASNSPLHF. The CDR3, as DNA: TGTGCCACCAGCGAAGCTTCAAATTCACCCCTCCACTTT.

This sequence joins TRBV29-1 and TRBJ1-1; D gene ambiguous. Deletions cut 7 bases from V and 0 bases from J, with 12 bases between. Per germline, CDR1 SQVTM and CDR2 ANQGSEA. The CDR3 is 13 residues long. The CDR3 nucleotides read TGCAGCGGCGCTCAGGTGATGAACACTGAAGCTTTCTTT. Its protein is CSGAQVMNTEAFF.

This clone is termed medium-sized. This chain joins TRBV6-5 and TRBJ2-2, with D possibly being TRBD1 (6 bases). The germline V and J ends were trimmed by 1 base and 8 bases, with 11 bases remaining between them. The CDR3 extends over 14 amino acids. Germline values: CDR1 MNHEY, CDR2 SVGAGI. The CDR3 sequence: CASSYLTGWGELFF. CDR3 in DNA: TGTGCCAGCAGTTACTTAACAGGGTGGGGGGAGCTGTTTTTT.

The chain recombines TRBV7-2 with TRBJ1-2; D is uncertain. Trimming removed 5 bases at V and 3 bases at J, with 22 bases between. The CDR3 has 17 amino acids. Germline V lookup: CDR1 SGHTA, CDR2 FQGNSA. This CDR3 reads CASSPRLSGLYDYGYTF. CDR3 bases: TGTGCCAGCAGCCCACGGCTGAGTGGGCTTTATGACTATGGCTACACCTTC.

The chain employs TRBV6-1 and TRBJ1-2; D is uncertain. The CDR3 totals 12 residues. Germline lookup yields CDR1 MNHNS and CDR2 SASEGT. Trimming left V 10 bases short and J 5 bases short, with 14 bases between. CDR3 DNA: TGTGCCACCTTGACGGTGCTTTATGGCTACACCTTC. Translating it yields CATLTVLYGYTF.

A few counts support this clone. V gene TRBV6-5 combines with J gene TRBJ2-5; no clear D gene. The CDR3 totals 15 residues. Looked up from germline, CDR1 is MNHEY and CDR2 is SVGAGI. V was shortened by 8 bases and J by 2 bases, with 18 bases between the two germline ends. Here the CDR3 reads CASAPEYSMQETQYF. The CDR3 DNA follows: TGTGCCAGCGCTCCGGAGTATTCCATGCAAGAGACCCAGTACTTC.

This clone was counted once. The V call is TRBV5-1, the J call TRBJ1-6; 7 nucleotides align to TRBD1. The CDR3 contains 15 residues. After removal of 6 bases from V and 2 bases from J, the junction contained 5 bases not matched to a gene. CDR1 is SGHRS, CDR2 YFSETQ, per germline. CDR3 bases: TGCGCCAGCAAAACAGGGGCCGCCTATAATTCACCCCTCCACTTT. It translates to CASKTGAAYNSPLHF.

This clone was seen a single time. The rearrangement links TRBV29-1 to TRBJ1-2, with D possibly being TRBD1 (5 bases). V lost 7 bases to trimming and J lost 6 bases, with 15 bases between them. The CDR3 runs to 12 residues. Looked up from germline, CDR1 is SQVTM and CDR2 is ANQGSEA. In DNA form, the CDR3 reads TGCAGCGGTGTTGGGGCGAGCGATGGCTACACCTTC. As protein: CSGVGASDGYTF.

This chain connects TRBV4-2 to TRBJ1-1, with 11 bases matching TRBD1. The CDR3 extends over 16 amino acids. CDR1 is LGHNA, CDR2 YNFKEQ, per germline. Trimming cost V 0 bases and J 5 bases; bases outside gene matches: 5. The CDR3 nucleotides read TGTGCCAGCAGCCAAGATGGGACAGGGGGTGTTACTGAAGCTTTCTTT. Encoded protein: CASSQDGTGGVTEAFF.

This chain connects TRBV10-3 to TRBJ1-5; D ambiguous. The CDR3 consists of 13 residues. V lost 6 bases and J lost 5, with 11 bases in between. Per germline, CDR1 ENHRY and CDR2 SYGVKD. CDR3 region: CAIRFDWDQPQHF. CDR3 bases: TGTGCCATCAGGTTCGACTGGGATCAGCCCCAGCATTTT.

On this clone: Additional DNA sequences in this sample encode the identical CDR3. The chain uses TRBV9 and TRBJ1-1; 11 positions match TRBD1. The CDR3 has 14 residues. The V gene end was trimmed by 2 bases and the J gene end by 5 bases; junction bases not matched to a gene: 2. CDR1 is SGDLS and CDR2 is YYNGEE in the germline V gene. This CDR3 is CASSVGQGGTEAFF. The CDR3 nucleotides read TGTGCCAGCAGCGTGGGACAGGGGGGTACTGAAGCTTTCTTT.

The chain combines TRBV29-1 with TRBJ2-7; D call uncertain. The germline gives CDR1 SQVTM, CDR2 ANQGSEA. Trimming stripped 5 bases from V and 4 bases from J, with 12 bases between. The CDR3 length is 12 residues. The CDR3 loop reads CSVSLSEYEQYF. CDR3 sequence (DNA): TGCAGCGTTAGCCTGTCCGAGTACGAGCAGTACTTC.

The V and J genes are TRBV2 and TRBJ2-1; D is possibly TRBD1 (5 bases). The CDR3 consists of 13 residues. Trimming shortened V by 4 bases and J by 2 bases, and 6 bases separated the two germline ends. Per germline, CDR1 SNHLY and CDR2 FYNNEI. Written as DNA, the CDR3 is TGTGCCAGCAGTGGACAGACCTACAATGAGCAGTTCTTC. Translation: CASSGQTYNEQFF.

The chain links TRBV11-1 to TRBJ1-1; D gene uncertain. CDR1 SGHAT and CDR2 FQDESV come from the germline V gene (reference sequence). The ends were cut back, 6 bases at V and 2 bases at J, with 7 bases in the middle. The CDR3 totals 12 residues. CDR3 sequence: CASRNSNTEAFF. The DNA of the CDR3 is TGTGCCAGCAGGAATTCCAACACTGAAGCTTTCTTT. Drawing the rest from reference TRBV11-1 and TRBJ1-1, the complete variable domain is EAEVAQSPRYKITEKSQAVAFWCDPISGHATLYWYRQILGQGPELLVQFQDESVVDDSQLPKDRFSAERLKGVDSTLKIQPAELGDSAMYLCASRNSNTEAFFGQGTRLTVV.

The chain uses TRBV7-6 and TRBJ1-6; a weak D match, TRBD1 (6 bases). Trimming left V 1 base short and J 6 bases short, with 10 bases between. The CDR3 is made up of 15 amino acids. Germline CDR1 is SGHVS and CDR2 is FNYEAQ. This CDR3 reads CASSLEGQLNSPLHF. The DNA for the CDR3 is TGTGCCAGCAGCTTAGAGGGACAACTTAATTCACCCCTCCACTTT.

The chain couples TRBV29-1 to TRBJ2-7, with 11 bases identical to TRBD2. V dropped 0 bases and J dropped 4; count of bases not matched to a gene: 5. The germline V gene has CDR1 SQVTM and CDR2 ANQGSEA. This CDR3 region has 15 residues. The CDR3 DNA reads as TGCAGCGTTGAAGATGCCCTAGCGGGAGGATACGAGCAGTACTTC. This sequence encodes CSVEDALAGGYEQYF.

This rearrangement joins TRBV10-3 to TRBJ1-5; TRBD1 aligns across 9 bases. Per germline, CDR1 ENHRY and CDR2 SYGVKD. This CDR3 contains 15 residues. V lost 0 bases and J lost 6; bases outside the gene matches: 3. This chain's CDR3 is CAISESTDRGQPQHF. CDR3 bases: TGTGCCATCAGTGAGTCGACGGACAGGGGTCAGCCCCAGCATTTT.

The chain recombines TRBV6-6 with TRBJ2-5; D possibly corresponds to TRBD2 (5 bases). The germline CDR1 and CDR2 sequences are MNHNY and SVGAGI (reference sequence). The CDR3 extends over 13 amino acids. The DNA of the CDR3 is TGTGCGGCGGAGGCACACCACCAAGAGACCCAGTACTTC. Translating it yields CAAEAHHQETQYF.

CDR3 protein: CASSLDSSLSDEQFF. The DNA of the CDR3 is TGTGCCAGCAGCTTAGATAGTTCTCTAAGCGATGAGCAGTTCTTC. V and J are TRBV11-3 and TRBJ2-1, with unresolved D. The CDR3 is 15 residues long. The germline V gene has CDR1 SGHNT and CDR2 YENEEA. V lost 0 bases and J 8 bases, leaving 14 bases between the germline ends.